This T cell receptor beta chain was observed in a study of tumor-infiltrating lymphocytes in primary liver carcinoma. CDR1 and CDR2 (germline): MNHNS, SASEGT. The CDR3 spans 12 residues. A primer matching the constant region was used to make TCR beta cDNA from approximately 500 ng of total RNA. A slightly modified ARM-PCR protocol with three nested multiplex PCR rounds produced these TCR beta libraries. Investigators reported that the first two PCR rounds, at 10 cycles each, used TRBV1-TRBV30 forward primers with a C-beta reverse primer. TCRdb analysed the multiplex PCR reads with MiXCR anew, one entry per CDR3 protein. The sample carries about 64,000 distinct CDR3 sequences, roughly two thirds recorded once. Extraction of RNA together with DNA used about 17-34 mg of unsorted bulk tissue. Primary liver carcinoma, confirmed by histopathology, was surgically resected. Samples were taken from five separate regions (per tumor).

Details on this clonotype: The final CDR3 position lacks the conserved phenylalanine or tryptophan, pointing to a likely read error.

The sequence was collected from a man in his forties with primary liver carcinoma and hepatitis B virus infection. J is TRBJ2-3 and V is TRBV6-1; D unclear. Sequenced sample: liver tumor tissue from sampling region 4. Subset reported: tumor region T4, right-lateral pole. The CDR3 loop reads CASKPSIDTQYL. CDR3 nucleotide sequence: TGTGCCAGCAAGCCCAGCATAGATACGCAGTATTTG.